These T cell receptor beta chains were read from a single sample in a study of blood T cell repertoires in COVID-19. Generated by immunoSEQ multiplex PCR, the TCRdb table keeps only in-frame clones and is missing some. Among roughly 230,000 clones listed, 80% to 95% were seen once. The sample consisted of peripheral blood. Receptors originate from a man aged 30 to 39 with COVID-19, enrolled during active disease. Both conserved end residues are part of each CDR3.

V	J	CDR3
TRBV5-4	TRBJ2-6	CASSSLTVNSGANVLTF
TRBV5-1	TRBJ2-7	CASSTASGDEQYF
TRBV2	TRBJ2-1	CAKGQGGHEQFF
TRBV19	TRBJ1-5	CASSPGGRGNQPQHF
TRBV5-4	TRBJ2-7	CASSSGSTSEQYF
TRBV19	TRBJ1-1	CASSLTGALNTEAFF
TRBV5-1	TRBJ2-3	CASSNPGTDTQYF
TRBV6-5	TRBJ1-2	CASSLGLGQFYGYTF
TRBV5-4	TRBJ1-3	CASSLEGSGNTIYF
TRBV9	TRBJ1-2	CASRSILEGAADGYTF
TRBV5-6	TRBJ1-2	CASSHRDRHYGYTF
TRBV2	TRBJ2-1	CASSGGQGRRYNEQFF
TRBV2	TRBJ2-2	CASSGTGGNTGELFF
TRBV7-3	TRBJ1-1	CASSYTGDTEAFF
TRBV3-1/TRBV3-2	TRBJ2-3	CASSQGGGVADTQYF
TRBV11-2	TRBJ2-1	CASSLSHEQFF
TRBV5-6	TRBJ1-2	CASSRTGSPGYTF
TRBV9	TRBJ2-7	CASSTGTGEQYF
TRBV7-6	TRBJ1-4	CASSLRAGGSEKLFF
TRBV2	TRBJ1-4	CASSQTGVRNEKLFF
TRBV12-5	TRBJ1-6	CASGWGTGNSPLHF
TRBV5-4	TRBJ2-2	CASSSLTGRSGELFF
TRBV20-1	TRBJ1-5	CSASRGQANQPQHF
TRBV18	TRBJ2-5	CASSTRAKETQYF
TRBV7-9	TRBJ2-7	CASSSLAGGLEQYF
TRBV27	TRBJ1-2	CASSYRVNYGYTF
TRBV5-5	TRBJ2-1	CASSPGQSSYNEQFF
TRBV13	TRBJ2-7	CASRPPGVSLEQYF
TRBV30	TRBJ2-2	CAWSSQFRLAGGKTGELFF
TRBV3-1/TRBV3-2	TRBJ1-3	CASSQAGVSGNTIYF
TRBV5-6	TRBJ2-7	CASSLAGTPYEQYF
TRBV5-4	TRBJ1-6	CASSLTGSNSPLHF
TRBV11-2	TRBJ1-1	CASSLVSGGGEAFF
TRBV6-1	TRBJ2-2	CASSDSGGADTGELFF
TRBV11-2	TRBJ1-1	CASSLQETEAFF
TRBV5-1	TRBJ2-3	CASREGGALAQDTQYF
TRBV5-4	TRBJ1-4	CASSRDIPNEKLFF
TRBV27	TRBJ1-6	CASSPQQGPLPSPLHF
TRBV4-1	TRBJ2-1	CASSPPTGRDGEQFF
TRBV7-2	TRBJ1-1	CASSVQTGVTEAFF
TRBV6-4	TRBJ2-1	CASSTSSSGGAPEQFF
TRBV5-5	TRBJ2-3	CASSGTSGGTSTDTQYF
TRBV27	TRBJ1-6	CASSSFSSPLHF
TRBV19	TRBJ1-4	CASSQLTGTTNEKLFF
TRBV19	TRBJ2-6	CASSIDGSGSGANVLTF
TRBV13	TRBJ1-2	CASNDRGVDDYGYTF
TRBV2	TRBJ1-1	CASSVQGEGFSEAFF
TRBV27	TRBJ2-1	CASSRVRGKSNEQFF
TRBV6-1	TRBJ1-3	CASSEADTGNTIYF
TRBV30	TRBJ1-2	CAWSVYRINYGYTF
TRBV5-1	TRBJ1-2	CASSLDPGNYGYTF
TRBV2	TRBJ2-3	CASSEGLVPDTQYF
TRBV6-5	TRBJ2-1	CASSYHGQSGVTEQFF
TRBV27	TRBJ1-6	CASSSPGGRGSPLHF
TRBV30	TRBJ1-5	CAWSLGEGNQPQHF
TRBV6-1	TRBJ1-6	CASSEVNRGRSPLHF
TRBV6-1	TRBJ1-6	CASSEMGDRGLTPLHF
TRBV3-1/TRBV3-2	TRBJ2-1	CASSQDRLAGDYNEQFF
TRBV7-9	TRBJ1-6	CASSPPGSSYNSPLHF
TRBV19	TRBJ2-1	CASSRPGGRSSYEQFF